A single sample gave rise to the 5 T cell receptor beta chains below, sequenced in a study of blood T cell repertoires in COVID-19. Clones were sequenced by immunoSEQ multiplex PCR, and TCRdb holds only the in-frame ones, with some missing. The sample carries roughly 41,000 clones, 85% recorded once. Specimen: peripheral blood. Receptors were obtained from a man in his fifties or sixties with active COVID-19.

The chain couples TRBV6-6 to TRBJ2-5; perhaps TRBD2 as D (6 bases). Germline assignment: CDR1 MNHNY and CDR2 SVGAGI (reference sequence). Trimming left V 6 bases short and J 9 bases short, with 14 bases between. This CDR3 spans 12 amino acids. Here the CDR3 reads CASSRGTLAQYF. The CDR3 DNA follows: TGTGCCAGCAGCCGGGGGACGTTGGCCCAGTACTTC.

In this sample, this clone turned up once. The chain couples TRBV10-2 to TRBJ2-1, with TRBD2 matching over 11 bases. This CDR3 has 14 amino acids. Per the germline V gene, CDR1 is WSHSY and CDR2 is SAAADI. After removal of 6 bases from V and 3 bases from J, the junction contained 1 base not matched to a gene. CDR3 region: CASRGLADYNEQFF. In nucleotides, the CDR3 is TGCGCCAGCAGGGGACTAGCGGACTACAATGAGCAGTTCTTC.

This clone was found once. This chain joins TRBV2 and TRBJ1-2; 7 bases map to TRBD1. CDR1 is SNHLY, CDR2 FYNNEI, per germline. V trimming: 6 bases; J trimming: 0 bases; junction bases outside the gene matches: 7. The CDR3 is 15 residues long. CDR3: CASSAIGQANYGYTF. The DNA of the CDR3 is TGTGCCAGCAGCGCTATTGGACAGGCTAACTATGGCTACACCTTC.

V and J are TRBV9 and TRBJ2-2, with 10 bases aligning to TRBD2. The CDR3 extends over 19 amino acids. Germline V lookup: CDR1 SGDLS, CDR2 YYNGEE. V lost 4 bases, J lost 4 bases, and 16 bases stayed unmatched. CDR3 bases: TGTGCCAGCAGCCCCCACACCACTAGCGGGATCGGGGGCACCGGGGAGCTGTTTTTT. Encoded protein: CASSPHTTSGIGGTGELFF.

This clone has more than one count but fewer than ten. This chain uses TRBV9 with TRBJ2-2; D is possibly TRBD1 (5 bases). CDR1 is SGDLS, CDR2 YYNGEE, per germline. The CDR3 runs to 15 residues. V was shortened by 3 bases and J by 4 bases, with 13 bases between the two germline ends. The CDR3 region is CASSGNRQPTGELFF. CDR3 sequence (DNA): TGTGCCAGCAGCGGGAACAGACAGCCCACCGGGGAGCTGTTTTTT. Supplemented by reference TRBV9 and TRBJ2-2, the full variable domain reads DSGVTQTPKHLITATGQRVTLRCSPRSGDLSVYWYQQSLDQGLQFLIQYYNGEERAKGNILERFSAQQFPDLHSELNLSSLELGDSALYFCASSGNRQPTGELFFGEGSRLTVL.